These T cell receptor beta chains were read from a single sample in a study of T cells after yellow fever vaccination. TCRdb used MiXCR to reprocess the 5' RACE reads, holding one entry per CDR3 protein. The sample contains some 240,000 distinct CDR3 sequences, roughly 5% of which appear only once. The sequencing used CD4+ T cells sorted from PBMCs, collected on the day of the yellow fever booster vaccination. All receptors derive from a man between 18 and 29 years old who received the YFV17D yellow fever vaccine. CDR3s include the opening cysteine and the closing phenylalanine or tryptophan. The order of the fields is D gene, J gene, V gene, clone size, CDR3 DNA, CDR3 protein. D genes are given only for firm matches. Part of the rows lack a size; the others show once, few, many or a class for expanded clones.

d_call: TRBD2
j_call: TRBJ2-3
v_call: TRBV4-2
clone_size: NA
cdr3_nt: TGTGCCACTTCAGCGGGGGTGAGCACAGATACGCAGTATTTT
cdr3_aa: CATSAGVSTDTQYF

d_call: NA
j_call: TRBJ2-5
v_call: TRBV5-1
clone_size: many
cdr3_nt: TGCGCCAGCAGCCCACCGGGACGAGAGGAGACCCAGTACTTC
cdr3_aa: CASSPPGREETQYF

d_call: NA
j_call: TRBJ2-7
v_call: TRBV3-1
clone_size: NA
cdr3_nt: TGTGCCAGCAGCCAGTTTGGGGGCCCGACCTACGAGCAGTACTTC
cdr3_aa: CASSQFGGPTYEQYF

d_call: TRBD1
j_call: TRBJ1-5
v_call: TRBV5-8
clone_size: many
cdr3_nt: TGTGCCAGCAATCGGGACAGGGGGCGTTCGAAGCCCCAGCATTTT
cdr3_aa: CASNRDRGRSKPQHF

d_call: NA
j_call: TRBJ2-5
v_call: TRBV7-9
clone_size: many
cdr3_nt: TGTGCCAGCAGCTTACCAGGGAACCTTAAAGAGACCCAGTACTTC
cdr3_aa: CASSLPGNLKETQYF

d_call: TRBD1
j_call: TRBJ1-6
v_call: TRBV6-1
clone_size: many
cdr3_nt: TGTGCCAGCAGCCTACTCCGGGACAGGGATTCACCCCTCCACTTT
cdr3_aa: CASSLLRDRDSPLHF

d_call: NA
j_call: TRBJ1-4
v_call: TRBV10-3
clone_size: NA
cdr3_nt: TGTGCCATCAGCCGGGCCATTAATGAAAAACTGTTTTTT
cdr3_aa: CAISRAINEKLFF

d_call: TRBD2
j_call: TRBJ2-5
v_call: TRBV5-1
clone_size: many
cdr3_nt: TGCGCCAGTAGGGAGACTAGCTCGCAAGAGACCCAGTACTTC
cdr3_aa: CASRETSSQETQYF

d_call: NA
j_call: TRBJ2-7
v_call: TRBV27
clone_size: NA
cdr3_nt: TGTGCCAGCAGTGGGACGCGCGTTTCATACGAGCAGTACTTC
cdr3_aa: CASSGTRVSYEQYF

d_call: TRBD1
j_call: TRBJ1-6
v_call: TRBV12-3/TRBV12-4
clone_size: few
cdr3_nt: TGTGCCAGCAGATACTCCTGGACAGGAAGCTCACCCCTCCACTTT
cdr3_aa: CASRYSWTGSSPLHF

d_call: TRBD1
j_call: TRBJ2-5
v_call: TRBV29-1
clone_size: NA
cdr3_nt: TGCAGCTACCTCGGACAGGGAGCCGAGACCCAGTACTTC
cdr3_aa: CSYLGQGAETQYF

d_call: TRBD2
j_call: TRBJ2-1
v_call: TRBV6-6
clone_size: NA
cdr3_nt: TGTGCCAGCAGTTCCGATCGGGGGGGTGAGCAGTTCTTC
cdr3_aa: CASSSDRGGEQFF

d_call: NA
j_call: TRBJ2-1
v_call: TRBV6-2/TRBV6-3
clone_size: NA
cdr3_nt: TGTGCCAGCAGTTACCCCCCTCCGCGATACAATGAGCAGTTCTTC
cdr3_aa: CASSYPPPRYNEQFF

d_call: NA
j_call: TRBJ2-1
v_call: TRBV7-2
clone_size: many
cdr3_nt: TGTGCCAGCAGCATTGGGGGGAATCTCGATGAGCAGTTCTTC
cdr3_aa: CASSIGGNLDEQFF

d_call: TRBD2
j_call: TRBJ2-2
v_call: TRBV6-1
clone_size: NA
cdr3_nt: TGTGCCAGCAGTGAAAGTGGCGGGGGGGGCACCGGGGAGCTGTTTTTT
cdr3_aa: CASSESGGGGTGELFF

d_call: NA
j_call: TRBJ2-5
v_call: TRBV4-1
clone_size: NA
cdr3_nt: TGCGCCAGCAGCCGCGAGGACTACCGTTTGGGGTCCCAGTACTTC
cdr3_aa: CASSREDYRLGSQYF

d_call: TRBD2
j_call: TRBJ2-2
v_call: TRBV10-2
clone_size: few
cdr3_nt: TGCGCCACCCTAAGCGGGAGCGGGGGGTCCACCGGGGAGCTGTTTTTT
cdr3_aa: CATLSGSGGSTGELFF

d_call: TRBD2
j_call: TRBJ2-2
v_call: TRBV28
clone_size: NA
cdr3_nt: TGTGCCAGCAGCCTAGCTGGCGGGGGGGCCGGGGAGCTGTTTTTT
cdr3_aa: CASSLAGGGAGELFF

d_call: TRBD1
j_call: TRBJ2-5
v_call: TRBV2
clone_size: many
cdr3_nt: TGTGCCAGCAGTGCGAACCGGGACAGGGAGGACTTC
cdr3_aa: CASSANRDREDF

d_call: NA
j_call: TRBJ2-5
v_call: TRBV12-3/TRBV12-4
clone_size: few
cdr3_nt: TGTGCCAGCAGTTCGCCCCCGGGACAAGAGACCCAGTACTTC
cdr3_aa: CASSSPPGQETQYF

d_call: NA
j_call: TRBJ2-7
v_call: TRBV6-2/TRBV6-3
clone_size: NA
cdr3_nt: TGTGCCAGCAGCCCGGATAACCGGGGGGAGCAGTACTTC
cdr3_aa: CASSPDNRGEQYF

d_call: NA
j_call: TRBJ1-4
v_call: TRBV14
clone_size: few
cdr3_nt: TGTGCCAGCAGCCAAGTATTTGGGGTCAAACTGTTTTTT
cdr3_aa: CASSQVFGVKLFF

d_call: NA
j_call: TRBJ1-1
v_call: TRBV6-5
clone_size: few
cdr3_nt: TGTGCCAGCAGTTACTCGCCATGGAGCACTGAAGCTTTCTTT
cdr3_aa: CASSYSPWSTEAFF

d_call: NA
j_call: TRBJ2-6
v_call: TRBV6-1
clone_size: few
cdr3_nt: TGTGCCAGCAGTCCGGGCTTCTTAAACGTCCTGACTTTC
cdr3_aa: CASSPGFLNVLTF

d_call: NA
j_call: TRBJ1-6
v_call: TRBV5-5
clone_size: NA
cdr3_nt: TGTGCCAGCAGCTTGCCAGAGGGAGCTTTTCCCCTCCACTTT
cdr3_aa: CASSLPEGAFPLHF

d_call: NA
j_call: TRBJ2-1
v_call: TRBV6-5
clone_size: few
cdr3_nt: TGTGCCAGCAGGACATACAATGAGCAGTTCTTC
cdr3_aa: CASRTYNEQFF

d_call: NA
j_call: TRBJ2-4
v_call: TRBV14
clone_size: few
cdr3_nt: TGTGCCAGCAGCCAAGATAGGGGGAAAAACATTCAGTACTTC
cdr3_aa: CASSQDRGKNIQYF

d_call: NA
j_call: TRBJ2-3
v_call: TRBV5-1
clone_size: many
cdr3_nt: TGCGCCAGCAGCTTCCACACAGATACGCAGTATTTT
cdr3_aa: CASSFHTDTQYF

d_call: NA
j_call: TRBJ1-2
v_call: TRBV6-1
clone_size: NA
cdr3_nt: TGTGCCAGCAGTGAACAGGGAGTGGGGATAGACGGAGGCTACACCTTC
cdr3_aa: CASSEQGVGIDGGYTF

d_call: NA
j_call: TRBJ2-5
v_call: TRBV5-1
clone_size: many
cdr3_nt: TGCGCCAGCAGCCGGCAGGGGGAGACCCAGTACTTC
cdr3_aa: CASSRQGETQYF

d_call: TRBD2
j_call: TRBJ2-1
v_call: TRBV5-1
clone_size: few
cdr3_nt: TGCGCCAGCAGCTTGGTGGGGGGGGTGTACAATGAGCAGTTCTTC
cdr3_aa: CASSLVGGVYNEQFF

d_call: NA
j_call: TRBJ1-5
v_call: TRBV20-1
clone_size: NA
cdr3_nt: TGCAGTGCTAGCGGTTTAGTTGGCAATCAGCCCCAGCATTTT
cdr3_aa: CSASGLVGNQPQHF

d_call: NA
j_call: TRBJ1-4
v_call: TRBV25-1
clone_size: few
cdr3_nt: TGTGCCAGCAGTGAGGCTGGGACTAATGAAAAACTGTTTTTT
cdr3_aa: CASSEAGTNEKLFF

d_call: NA
j_call: TRBJ2-1
v_call: TRBV5-1
clone_size: many
cdr3_nt: TGCGCCAGCAGCTTCGACAGGGCGGGGGAGAATGAGCAGTTCTTC
cdr3_aa: CASSFDRAGENEQFF

d_call: NA
j_call: TRBJ1-5
v_call: TRBV7-8
clone_size: few
cdr3_nt: TGTGCCAGCAGCCAGGGACCGAACAAGGGGCAGCCCCAGCATTTT
cdr3_aa: CASSQGPNKGQPQHF

d_call: TRBD2
j_call: TRBJ2-3
v_call: TRBV7-2
clone_size: NA
cdr3_nt: TGTGCCAGCGGACGGACTAGCGGGGGGAGGGCGCAGTATTTT
cdr3_aa: CASGRTSGGRAQYF

d_call: TRBD1
j_call: TRBJ1-2
v_call: TRBV11-2
clone_size: few
cdr3_nt: TGTGCCAGCAGCTTAGGTGGGACAGGGAGAAACTATGGCTACACCTTC
cdr3_aa: CASSLGGTGRNYGYTF

d_call: TRBD1
j_call: TRBJ2-2
v_call: TRBV27
clone_size: many
cdr3_nt: TGTGCCAGCAGACAGGGGGCGAGAACCGGGGAGCTGTTTTTT
cdr3_aa: CASRQGARTGELFF

d_call: NA
j_call: TRBJ2-5
v_call: TRBV5-1
clone_size: NA
cdr3_nt: TGCGCCAGCAGCTTCCTCAGCCACCAAGAGACCCAGTACTTC
cdr3_aa: CASSFLSHQETQYF

d_call: NA
j_call: TRBJ2-1
v_call: TRBV11-2
clone_size: few
cdr3_nt: TGTGCCAGCAGCTTAAACCAGGCCCCAATCCCGGATGAGCAGTTCTTC
cdr3_aa: CASSLNQAPIPDEQFF

d_call: NA
j_call: TRBJ2-3
v_call: TRBV5-1
clone_size: NA
cdr3_nt: TGCGCCAGCACCGAAGGCGGAGCGGTACTTAACACAGATACGCAGTATTTT
cdr3_aa: CASTEGGAVLNTDTQYF

d_call: NA
j_call: TRBJ1-2
v_call: TRBV5-1
clone_size: few
cdr3_nt: TGCGCCAGCAGCTTGTCAGGGGTTCGCGGCTACACCTTC
cdr3_aa: CASSLSGVRGYTF

d_call: TRBD2
j_call: TRBJ2-2
v_call: TRBV18
clone_size: few
cdr3_nt: TGTGCCAGCTCACCGCCCGGAGCGGGGGGCCGAATCACCGGGGAGCTGTTTTTT
cdr3_aa: CASSPPGAGGRITGELFF

d_call: NA
j_call: TRBJ1-1
v_call: TRBV15
clone_size: NA
cdr3_nt: TGTGCCACCAGCCGGTATACCAGGCAGCCGAACACTGAAGCTTTCTTT
cdr3_aa: CATSRYTRQPNTEAFF

d_call: NA
j_call: TRBJ1-2
v_call: TRBV20-1
clone_size: few
cdr3_nt: TGCAGTGCTAGAGACTTCCCCGTTGGGGCGGATGGCTACACCTTC
cdr3_aa: CSARDFPVGADGYTF

d_call: NA
j_call: TRBJ2-3
v_call: TRBV3-1
clone_size: few
cdr3_nt: TGTGCCAGCAGCCAAGGGCGATCGGATACGCAGTATTTT
cdr3_aa: CASSQGRSDTQYF

d_call: NA
j_call: TRBJ1-5
v_call: TRBV3-1
clone_size: NA
cdr3_nt: TGTGCCAGCAGCCCCGGGCTCAATTATCAGCCCCAGCATTTT
cdr3_aa: CASSPGLNYQPQHF

d_call: NA
j_call: TRBJ1-1
v_call: TRBV4-1
clone_size: NA
cdr3_nt: TGCGCCAGCAGCCAAGCTAAAGTACAGGGATACAGGGTAACTGAAGCTTTCTTT
cdr3_aa: CASSQAKVQGYRVTEAFF

d_call: TRBD2
j_call: TRBJ2-7
v_call: TRBV4-2
clone_size: NA
cdr3_nt: TGTGCCAGCAGCCAAGGGGCGGGGGGACCCTCCTACGAGCAGTACTTC
cdr3_aa: CASSQGAGGPSYEQYF

d_call: NA
j_call: TRBJ2-1
v_call: TRBV11-2
clone_size: NA
cdr3_nt: TGTGCCAGCAGCACGATTCAGGGGACCCATGAGCAGTTCTTC
cdr3_aa: CASSTIQGTHEQFF